Listed below are T cell receptor beta chains from one sample, sequenced in a study of PD-1 blockade in classical Hodgkin lymphoma. TCRdb's table, derived via immunoSEQ multiplex PCR, lists solely in-frame clones and lacks some. The data hold 32,000 or so clones, with 86% observed a single time. Here the sequenced sample was CD4+ T cells from blood, taken before the fourth cycle of nivolumab. All receptors derive from a human donor with classical Hodgkin lymphoma. Both conserved end residues are part of each CDR3. A D gene is named only where the DNA matches it firmly. Clone size is stated in some rows and not others, as once, few, many or a class when expanded.

V gene	clone size	CDR3 length	D gene	J gene	CDR3 DNA	CDR3 protein
TRBV30	few	12	TRBD1	TRBJ2-1	TGTGCCAGGGGGACAGGCAGCAATGAGCAGTTCTTC	CARGTGSNEQFF
TRBV7-6	-	18	TRBD2	TRBJ2-1	TGTGCCAGCAGCTTAGTGCCCCCGACTAGCGGGGGGGCCAATGAGCAGTTCTTC	CASSLVPPTSGGANEQFF
TRBV28	-	16	TRBD2	TRBJ2-2	TGTGCCAGCAAAAGGAGCGGGACCACGAACACCGGGGAGCTGTTTTTT	CASKRSGTTNTGELFF
TRBV9	-	14	-	TRBJ2-3	TGTGCCAGCAGCGTAGGGGACACCACAGATACGCAGTATTTT	CASSVGDTTDTQYF
TRBV19	once	15	-	TRBJ1-2	TGTGCCAGTAGTCCGCCTGGACGGATTAACTATGGCTACACCTTC	CASSPPGRINYGYTF
TRBV20-1	-	9	-	TRBJ1-2	TGCAGTGGGGGGGCTAGTGGGACCTTC	CSGGASGTF
TRBV29-1	-	16	-	TRBJ2-3	TGCAGCGTTGAAGATCACCACCCCCGGGGGCCAGATACGCAGTATTTT	CSVEDHHPRGPDTQYF
TRBV28	-	16	-	TRBJ1-4	TGTGCCAGCAGTGGCGCTTTACAGGGACGAGGTGAAAAACTGTTTTTT	CASSGALQGRGEKLFF
TRBV11-2	-	16	TRBD2	TRBJ2-5	TGTGCCAGCAGCCCCACCGGTAGCGGGAGTGGTGAGACCCAGTACTTC	CASSPTGSGSGETQYF
TRBV7-8	-	15	TRBD2	TRBJ2-3	TGTGCCAGCAGCTTAGCAGCGGGGGGCACAGATACGCAGTATTTT	CASSLAAGGTDTQYF
TRBV5-6	-	12	-	TRBJ2-5	TGTGCCAGCAGCTTGGCTTGGGAGACCCAGTACTTC	CASSLAWETQYF
TRBV6-1	-	14	TRBD2	TRBJ2-7	TGTGCCAGCAGACCGACTAGCGGGAACTACGAGCAGTACTTC	CASRPTSGNYEQYF